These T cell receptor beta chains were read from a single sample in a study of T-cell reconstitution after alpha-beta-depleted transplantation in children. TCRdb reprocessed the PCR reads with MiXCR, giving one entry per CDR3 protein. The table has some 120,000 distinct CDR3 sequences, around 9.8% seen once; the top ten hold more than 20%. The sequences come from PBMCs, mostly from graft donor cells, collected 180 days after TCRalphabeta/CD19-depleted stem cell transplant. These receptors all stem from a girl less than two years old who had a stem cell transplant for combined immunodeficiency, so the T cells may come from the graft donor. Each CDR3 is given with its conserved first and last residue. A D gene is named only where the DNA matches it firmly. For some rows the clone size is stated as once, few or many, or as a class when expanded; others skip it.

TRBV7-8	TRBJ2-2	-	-	CASSLYRSDTGELFF	TGTGCCAGCAGCTTATACCGATCGGACACCGGGGAGCTGTTTTTT
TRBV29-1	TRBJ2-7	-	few	CSVPGDRAYEQYF	TGCAGCGTTCCGGGGGACAGAGCCTACGAGCAGTACTTC
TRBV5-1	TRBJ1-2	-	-	CASETGANYGYTF	TGCGCCAGCGAGACAGGTGCTAACTATGGCTACACCTTC
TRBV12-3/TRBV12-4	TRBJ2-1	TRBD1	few	CASSFPTGGIYYNEQFF	TGTGCCAGCAGTTTTCCTACAGGGGGTATTTATTACAATGAGCAGTTCTTC
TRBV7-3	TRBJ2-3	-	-	CASSLRGSSDTQYF	TGTGCCAGCAGCTTAAGGGGTAGCTCGGATACGCAGTATTTT
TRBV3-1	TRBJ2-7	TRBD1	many	CASSRGTGAHEQYF	TGTGCCAGCAGCCGCGGAACAGGGGCCCACGAGCAGTACTTC
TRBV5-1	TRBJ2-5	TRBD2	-	CASSVRPGLAGAYQETQYF	TGCGCCAGCAGCGTTCGACCGGGACTAGCGGGGGCCTATCAAGAGACCCAGTACTTC
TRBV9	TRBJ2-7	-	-	CASSAEGGSEQYF	TGTGCCAGCAGCGCAGAGGGGGGTTCGGAGCAGTACTTC
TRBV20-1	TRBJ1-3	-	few	CSASTSGNTIYF	TGCAGTGCTAGCACCTCTGGAAACACCATATATTTT
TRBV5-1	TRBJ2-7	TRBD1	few	CASSLNRGPSYEQYF	TGCGCCAGCAGCTTGAACAGGGGCCCCTCCTACGAGCAGTACTTC
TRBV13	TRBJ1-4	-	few	CASSSRRDTSNEKLFF	TGTGCCAGCAGCTCCCGCCGGGACACTTCTAATGAAAAACTGTTTTTT
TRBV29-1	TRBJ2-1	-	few	CSVGGGLGEGVNNEQFF	TGCAGCGTTGGTGGTGGACTAGGCGAGGGGGTAAACAATGAGCAGTTCTTC
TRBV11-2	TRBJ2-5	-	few	CASSLAAPQETQYF	TGTGCCAGCAGCTTAGCTGCGCCTCAAGAGACCCAGTACTTC
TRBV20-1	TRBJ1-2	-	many	CSASSRHNYGYTF	TGCAGTGCTAGTTCCAGGCATAACTATGGCTACACCTTC
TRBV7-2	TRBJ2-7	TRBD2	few	CASSFPGGSGVSYEQYF	TGTGCCAGCAGCTTCCCTGGTGGTAGCGGGGTCTCCTACGAGCAGTACTTC
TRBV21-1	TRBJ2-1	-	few	CASRLIRRNCYNEQFF	TGTGCCAGCAGATTAATCAGGCGGAACTGCTACAATGAGCAGTTCTTC
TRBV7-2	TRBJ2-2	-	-	CASSLARQGGTGELFF	TGTGCCAGCAGCTTAGCTCGACAGGGAGGGACCGGGGAGCTGTTTTTT
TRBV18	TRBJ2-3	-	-	CASSPAGTYTDTQYF	TGTGCCAGCTCACCGGCCGGGACGTACACAGATACGCAGTATTTT
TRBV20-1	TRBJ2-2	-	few	CSASRSRVAGELFF	TGCAGTGCTAGTCGGAGTAGGGTGGCCGGGGAGCTGTTTTTT
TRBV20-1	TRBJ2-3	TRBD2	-	CSASSAGDTTDTQYF	TGCAGTGCTAGCTCCGCGGGAGATACCACAGATACGCAGTATTTT
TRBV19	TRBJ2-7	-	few	CARSREPYEQYF	TGTGCCAGATCCAGGGAACCCTACGAGCAGTACTTC
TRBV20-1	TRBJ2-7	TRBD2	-	CSAGLAGGYEQYF	TGCAGTGCCGGGCTAGCGGGAGGGTACGAGCAGTACTTC
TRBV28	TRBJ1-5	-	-	CASSLRARYQPQHF	TGTGCCAGCAGTTTAAGGGCTAGGTATCAGCCCCAGCATTTT
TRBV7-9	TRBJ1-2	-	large	CASSSSGTNYGYTF	TGTGCCAGCAGCTCCTCCGGAACCAACTATGGCTACACCTTC
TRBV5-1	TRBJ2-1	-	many	CASSSLTNYNEQFF	TGCGCCAGCAGCTCCCTGACAAACTACAATGAGCAGTTCTTC
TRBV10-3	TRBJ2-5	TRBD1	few	CAIRGQGETQYF	TGTGCCATCAGAGGACAGGGAGAGACCCAGTACTTC
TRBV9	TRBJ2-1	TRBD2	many	CASSVDASGSNEQFF	TGTGCCAGCAGCGTAGATGCTAGCGGGAGCAATGAGCAGTTCTTC
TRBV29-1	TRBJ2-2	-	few	CSVEDRDLGELFF	TGCAGCGTTGAAGATCGGGACCTCGGGGAGCTGTTTTTT
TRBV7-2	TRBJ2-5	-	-	CASSSQTRQETQYF	TGTGCCAGCAGCTCCCAGACTAGGCAAGAGACCCAGTACTTC
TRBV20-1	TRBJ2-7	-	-	CSASPVYEQYF	TGCAGTGCTAGTCCAGTATACGAGCAGTACTTC
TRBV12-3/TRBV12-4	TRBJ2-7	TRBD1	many	CASSSGGQGAKYF	TGTGCCAGCAGCTCCGGGGGACAGGGGGCGAAGTACTTC
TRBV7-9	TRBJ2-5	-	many	CASSLTEETQYF	TGTGCCAGCAGCTTAACAGAAGAGACCCAGTACTTC
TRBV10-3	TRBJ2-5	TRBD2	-	CAISVLAGPQETQYF	TGTGCCATCAGTGTTCTAGCGGGACCACAAGAGACCCAGTACTTC
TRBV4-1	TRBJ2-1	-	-	CASSQAGGTLSEQFF	TGCGCCAGCAGCCAAGCCGGGGGTACACTAAGTGAGCAGTTCTTC
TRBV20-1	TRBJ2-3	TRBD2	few	CSAGRGAEDTQYF	TGCAGTGCTGGGCGGGGGGCGGAGGATACGCAGTATTTT
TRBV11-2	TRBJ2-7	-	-	CASSFVTPSSYEQYF	TGTGCCAGCAGCTTCGTAACGCCGAGCTCCTACGAGCAGTACTTC